Sequencing of this TCR beta chain was carried out in a study of blood T cell repertoires in COVID-19. CDR3 length: 15 amino acids. V was cut by 4 bases and J by 7 bases, with 21 bases left in between. Germline V CDR1 and CDR2: SGHRS, YFSETQ. Clones were sequenced by immunoSEQ multiplex PCR, and TCRdb holds only the in-frame ones, with some missing. The sample has 150,000 to 200,000 clones, less than 85% seen once. Sequenced material: peripheral blood. The chain has TRBV5-1 and TRBJ2-7, with a tentative D call TRBD1 (5 bases). This receptor was obtained from a man between 50 and 59 years old who had recovered from COVID-19. CDR3 bases: TGCGCCAGCAGCCTAGGACACGATCCGCCGGTGGAGCAGTACTTC. Its protein is CASSLGHDPPVEQYF.